Each of the 18 T cell receptor beta chains below was sequenced from the same sample in a study of cytomegalovirus exposure and HLA in healthy donors. The study ran its PCR with 60 Vbeta and 13 Jbeta primers. The protocol was immunoSEQ multiplex PCR, while the TCRdb copy is restricted to in-frame clones and leaves out a portion. This table holds about 65,000 clones. The sample was PBMCs. These receptors all come from a boy between 10 and 17 years old in good health and CMV-seronegative.

Comments on this clone: Other DNA sequences in the sample encode the same CDR3. The chain uses TRBV29-1 and TRBJ2-3; 9 nucleotides match TRBD2. The CDR3 runs to 13 residues. J lost 1 base, V lost 6 bases, and 2 bases had no gene match. Germline CDR1 SQVTM, CDR2 ANQGSEA. CDR3 DNA sequence: TGCAGCGTCTTAGCGGGAGGCACAGATACGCAGTATTTT. It codes for CSVLAGGTDTQYF.

This chain links TRBV19 with TRBJ2-1; TRBD2 matches 9 bases. The germline CDR1 and CDR2 sequences are LNHDA and SQIVND (reference sequence). CDR3 length: 18 amino acids. V shed 1 base and J 5 bases; nucleotides not matched to a gene: 12. As DNA, the CDR3 is TGTGCCAGTAGTATAGTACCTAGCGGGAAGGCTCGGGACAATGAGCAGTTCTTC. This translates into CASSIVPSGKARDNEQFF.

The genes are TRBV4-1 and TRBJ2-1; TRBD2 aligns across 14 bases. The CDR3 spans 19 residues. The germline gives CDR1 MGHRA, CDR2 YSYEKL. The junction had 9 bases not matched to a gene; V was cut back by 3 bases and J by 2 bases. CDR3 bases: TGCGCCAGCAGCCACGAACCGGGACTAGCGGGGGCCCCCTACAATGAGCAGTTCTTC. It encodes CASSHEPGLAGAPYNEQFF.

The chain recombines TRBV18 with TRBJ2-2; 9 bases align to TRBD2. Looked up from germline, CDR1 is KGHSH and CDR2 is LQKENI. The CDR3 has 19 residues. The ends lost 3 bases at V and 2 bases at J; junction bases unmatched: 13. This CDR3 reads CASSPPGVAGEGNTGELFF. In DNA, the CDR3 is TGTGCCAGCTCACCCCCGGGGGTAGCGGGAGAAGGAAACACCGGGGAGCTGTTTTTT. Full variable domain (outside the CDR3, taken from reference TRBV18 and TRBJ2-2): NAGVMQNPRHLVRRRGQEARLRCSPMKGHSHVYWYRQLPEEGLKFMVYLQKENIIDESGMPKERFSAEFPKEGPSILRIQQVVRGDSAAYFCASSPPGVAGEGNTGELFFGEGSRLTVL.

This chain connects TRBV30 to TRBJ1-1; D uncertain. Trimming pared 1 base from V and 1 base from J, leaving 7 bases between. The CDR3 contains 13 residues. CDR1 and CDR2 (germline): GTSNPN, SVGIG (reference sequence). The CDR3 nucleotides read TGTGCCTGGAGTGCTAGGTCGAACACTGAAGCTTTCTTT. It yields the protein CAWSARSNTEAFF.

The rearrangement links TRBV9 to TRBJ2-3; TRBD2 aligns across 9 bases. Germline V lookup: CDR1 SGDLS, CDR2 YYNGEE. J gave up 15 bases and V 0 bases, and 17 bases lay outside the gene matches. The CDR3 length is 16 residues. The CDR3 bases are TGTGCCAGCAGCGTAGATCCAGGGCCTAGCGGGAATAAGCGCTATTTT. It encodes CASSVDPGPSGNKRYF.

V usage is TRBV7-9 and J usage is TRBJ2-1; 8 bases fit TRBD2. The CDR3 consists of 15 residues. Germline lookup yields CDR1 SEHNR and CDR2 FQNEAQ (reference sequence). Germline trimming cut 4 bases from V and 6 bases from J; bases unmatched to any gene: 8. The CDR3 nucleotides are TGTGCCAGCAGCTCCAGCGGGAGTAGAGTCAATGAGCAGTTCTTC. Its translation: CASSSSGSRVNEQFF.

The rearrangement links TRBV28 to TRBJ1-2; TRBD1 is a possible D gene (5 bases). The CDR3 has 14 residues. Germline CDR1 MDHEN, CDR2 SYDVKM. Trimming removed 3 bases from V and 4 bases from J, with 12 bases in between. The CDR3 is CASSFVRASYGYTF. The CDR3 DNA reads as TGTGCCAGCAGTTTCGTCAGGGCCTCCTATGGCTACACCTTC.

The CDR3 DNA reads TGTGCCAGCAGCCCGCAACCCGGGAATACTGAAGCTTTCTTT. Translating it yields CASSPQPGNTEAFF. The rearrangement joins TRBV7-9 to TRBJ1-1; D call uncertain. Germline V lookup: CDR1 SEHNR, CDR2 FQNEAQ (reference sequence). This CDR3 region has 14 residues. Trimming shortened V by 5 bases and J by 5 bases, and 15 bases separated the two germline ends. The full variable domain, completed using reference TRBV7-9 and TRBJ1-1, is DTGVSQNPRHKITKRGQNVTFRCDPISEHNRLYWYRQTLGQGPEFLTYFQNEAQLEKSRLLSDRFSAERPKGSFSTLEIQRTEQGDSAMYLCASSPQPGNTEAFFGQGTRLTVV.

For this clone: The same CDR3 arises from other DNA sequences in this sample as well. The genes are TRBV7-2 and TRBJ2-3; TRBD2 matches 11 bases. Trimming removed 3 bases from V and 1 base from J; junction bases left unmatched: 0. Per the germline V gene, CDR1 is SGHTA and CDR2 is FQGNSA. This CDR3 region has 15 residues. This CDR3 is CASSLGLAGTDTQYF. The CDR3 DNA follows: TGTGCCAGCAGCTTGGGACTAGCGGGCACAGATACGCAGTATTTT.

J is TRBJ1-5 and V is TRBV18, with D unclear. Germline V gene sequence: CDR1 KGHSH, CDR2 LQKENI. V was cut by 5 bases and J by 5 bases, with 16 bases left in between. This CDR3 spans 15 amino acids. The CDR3 reads CASSSGPSLDQPQHF. CDR3 DNA: TGTGCCAGCTCATCGGGTCCTTCGCTCGATCAGCCCCAGCATTTT.

The chain is built from TRBV10-2 and TRBJ2-3; 10 nucleotides line up with TRBD1. Germline CDR1 WSHSY, CDR2 SAAADI. This CDR3 is built from 14 residues. The V gene end was trimmed by 6 bases and the J gene end by 5 bases; junction bases not matched to a gene: 5. The CDR3 coding sequence is TGCGCCAGCAGGGGACGGACAGGGGGAGATACGCAGTATTTT. Its translation: CASRGRTGGDTQYF.

The genes are TRBV5-1 and TRBJ1-1; tentative D call: TRBD1 (5 bases). V lost 4 bases and J lost 1, with 8 bases in between. CDR3 size: 13 residues. The germline CDR1 and CDR2 sequences are SGHRS and YFSETQ. The CDR3 loop is CASSLQENTEAFF. CDR3 nucleotide sequence: TGCGCCAGCAGCCTACAGGAGAACACTGAAGCTTTCTTT.

The V call is TRBV29-1, the J call TRBJ2-6, with TRBD2 identical over 11 bases. The CDR3 sequence is 16 residues long. The J segment lost 2 bases and the V segment lost 4 bases, leaving 4 bases of the junction unmatched. CDR1 and CDR2 (germline): SQVTM, ANQGSEA. CDR3 in amino acids: CSVGGLAVAGANVLTF. The CDR3 nucleotides read TGCAGCGTTGGGGGACTAGCGGTGGCTGGGGCCAACGTCCTGACTTTC.

V gene TRBV5-1 combines with J gene TRBJ2-1; 15 nucleotides match TRBD2. Trimming took 6 bases from V and 8 from J; bases not matched to a gene: 9. Germline loops: CDR1 SGHRS, CDR2 YFSETQ. The CDR3 length is 16 residues. CDR3 DNA: TGCGCCAGCACCCAAGGACTAGCGGGGGGGCGCGATGAGCAGTTCTTC. This gives the protein CASTQGLAGGRDEQFF. Full variable domain (rest looked up from reference TRBV5-1 and TRBJ2-1): KAGVTQTPRYLIKTRGQQVTLSCSPISGHRSVSWYQQTPGQGLQFLFEYFSETQRNKGNFPGRFSGRQFSNSRSEMNVSTLELGDSALYLCASTQGLAGGRDEQFFGPGTRLTVL.

The chain has TRBV2 and TRBJ1-1; possibly TRBD1 for D (6 bases). The CDR3 contains 14 residues. Trimming took off 3 bases at V and 3 bases at J, with 11 bases between the two ends. The germline V gene encodes CDR1 SNHLY and CDR2 FYNNEI. CDR3 in DNA: TGTGCCAGCAGTGACACAGGGTGGTACACTGAAGCTTTCTTT. Its translation: CASSDTGWYTEAFF. The complete variable domain, with remaining parts taken from reference TRBV2 and TRBJ1-1, reads EPEVTQTPSHQVTQMGQEVILRCVPISNHLYFYWYRQILGQKVEFLVSFYNNEISEKSEIFDDQFSVERPDGSNFTLKIRSTKLEDSAMYFCASSDTGWYTEAFFGQGTRLTVV.

The chain couples TRBV9 to TRBJ2-5; the D gene is possibly TRBD2 (6 bases). The CDR3 is 13 amino acids. The germline V gene encodes CDR1 SGDLS and CDR2 YYNGEE. Trimming removed 5 bases at V and 4 bases at J, with 12 bases between. In DNA, the CDR3 is TGTGCCAGCAGTCCGGGACTGGGAGAGACCCAGTACTTC. Its translation is CASSPGLGETQYF.

This rearrangement joins TRBV5-1 to TRBJ1-6, with 10 bases identical to TRBD1. CDR1 is SGHRS and CDR2 is YFSETQ in the germline V gene. After removal of 0 bases from V and 10 bases from J, the junction contained 4 bases not matched to a gene. The CDR3 is 15 amino acids. CDR3 sequence (DNA): TGCGCCAGCAGCTTGGCGACAGGGGGCGGGTCACCCCTCCACTTT. It specifies CASSLATGGGSPLHF.